This T cell receptor (beta chain) was captured by sequencing in a study of control samples from healthy donors and cancer patients. The trim removed 5 bases at V and 6 bases at J, leaving 4 bases unmatched. This CDR3 comprises 12 residues. Germline assignment: CDR1 MNHEY and CDR2 SVGAGI. TCRdb's copy holds only in-frame clones and misses some; the assay was immunoSEQ multiplex PCR. The data contain approximately 150,000 clones, approximately 96% of them singletons. The chain employs TRBV6-5 and TRBJ2-7; 7 bases align to TRBD1. The receptor was derived from a woman aged 25-40 years in good health. The sequenced sample was blood. This CDR3 reads CASSQSGGEQYF. DNA for the CDR3: TGTGCCAGCAGTCAATCAGGGGGCGAGCAGTACTTC.